The 5 T cell receptor beta chains reported below all come from one sample, sequenced in a study of T cell changes during pregnancy in multiple sclerosis. Using immunoSEQ multiplex PCR, the repertoire was profiled, and TCRdb retains in-frame clones only, with some absent. Of 45,000 to 70,000 clones listed, about 91% were seen once; the top ten hold approximately 0.21%. The material sequenced was CD4+ T cells from peripheral blood mononuclear cells, taken in the second trimester of pregnancy. These receptors were taken from a female donor with multiple sclerosis, enrolled in a pregnancy study.

V and J are TRBV2 and TRBJ1-2, with D possibly TRBD1 on 6 matching bases. V lost 6 bases and J lost 4, with 15 bases in between. This CDR3 is built from 14 residues. Germline-derived CDR1 and CDR2 are SNHLY and FYNNEI. CDR3 nucleotide sequence: TGTGCCAGCAGCGTACGACAGGAGAGCTATGGCTACACCTTC. As protein: CASSVRQESYGYTF.

The chain joins TRBV6-6 to TRBJ2-5; D not resolved. V was cut by 4 bases and J by 5 bases, with 8 bases left in between. Per germline, CDR1 MNHNY and CDR2 SVGAGI (reference sequence). The CDR3 has 12 amino acids. CDR3 bases: TGTGCCAGCAGTTTCGCAGCGGAGACCCAGTACTTC. This encodes CASSFAAETQYF.

The chain employs TRBV11-2 and TRBJ1-1; 7 bases line up with TRBD1. The V gene's germline CDR1 is SGHAT and CDR2 FQNNGV. V was pared by 3 bases and J by 1 base, with 2 bases of the junction left unmatched. CDR3 length: 14 residues. This CDR3 reads CASSFSGGNTEAFF. CDR3 DNA sequence: TGTGCCAGCAGCTTCTCAGGGGGGAACACTGAAGCTTTCTTT.

In DNA, the CDR3 is TGTGCCTGGAGTGTAATAGGGGGATCTGGAAACACCATATATTTT. Its protein is CAWSVIGGSGNTIYF. The chain is built from TRBV30 and TRBJ1-3, with a weak D call TRBD1 (6 bases). In germline, CDR1 is GTSNPN, CDR2 SVGIG (reference sequence). V lost 0 bases, J lost 1 base, and 10 bases lay in between. The CDR3 contains 15 residues.

This clone was detected once. The chain recombines TRBV11-2 with TRBJ1-6; maybe TRBD1 (5 bases). Trimming pared 1 base from V and 7 bases from J, leaving 11 bases between. This CDR3 contains 15 residues. Germline CDR1 and CDR2: SGHAT and FQNNGV. Written as DNA, the CDR3 is TGTGCCAGCAGCTTAGGGGGCGCCCCGAATTCACCCCTCCACTTT. Its translation: CASSLGGAPNSPLHF.